The rows below give T cell receptor beta chains drawn from one sample of a study of PD-1 blockade in classical Hodgkin lymphoma. The repertoire was sequenced with immunoSEQ multiplex PCR; TCRdb's copy has only in-frame clones and lacks some. The profile shows 90,000 to 100,000 clones, over 85% of them singletons. Sample: peripheral blood mononuclear cells (PBMCs), taken at baseline. The source is a human donor with classical Hodgkin lymphoma. Each CDR3 is given with its conserved first and last residue. Each record gives: D gene, J gene, clone size, V gene, CDR3 length, CDR3 protein, CDR3 DNA. A D gene is named only where the DNA matches it firmly. Clone size is given for some rows only: seen once, a few or many times, or a class if the clone is expanded.

- TRBJ2-1 - TRBV9 11 CASSADNEQFF TGTGCCAGCAGCGCCGACAATGAGCAGTTCTTC
TRBD2 TRBJ2-1 once TRBV19 15 CASRIPASGRDEQFF TGTGCCAGTAGGATCCCGGCTAGCGGGCGGGATGAGCAGTTCTTC
TRBD1 TRBJ1-1 - TRBV9 16 CASSAGTGRGNTEAFF TGTGCCAGCAGCGCGGGGACAGGGAGGGGGAACACTGAAGCTTTCTTT
- TRBJ1-5 few TRBV27 12 CASSSGHQPQHF TGTGCCAGCAGTTCAGGGCATCAGCCCCAGCATTTT
- TRBJ1-1 once TRBV6-1 12 CASIGVDTEAFF TGTGCCAGCATTGGGGTTGACACTGAAGCTTTCTTT
- TRBJ1-1 few TRBV5-1 14 CASRPGQVNTEAFF TGCGCCAGCAGGCCGGGGCAGGTGAACACTGAAGCTTTCTTT
- TRBJ2-2 - TRBV30 15 CAWSGRDGYTGELFF TGTGCCTGGAGCGGGCGGGACGGTTACACCGGGGAGCTGTTTTTT
- TRBJ1-1 few TRBV13 17 CASSSRGAASWNTEAFF TGTGCCAGCAGCTCCCGGGGGGCAGCCAGTTGGAACACTGAAGCTTTCTTT
TRBD1 TRBJ2-1 - TRBV19 16 CASSMPLGQGLNEQFF TGTGCCAGTAGTATGCCCTTGGGACAGGGTCTTAATGAGCAGTTCTTC
- TRBJ2-3 - TRBV5-1 16 CASSLGVPYTPNTQYF TGCGCCAGCAGCTTGGGAGTCCCTTATACCCCCAATACGCAGTATTTT
- TRBJ2-1 - TRBV9 12 CASSVGDNEQFF TGTGCCAGCAGCGTAGGGGACAATGAGCAGTTCTTC
- TRBJ1-3 once TRBV28 16 CASNWGNRYSGNTIYF TGTGCCAGCAACTGGGGGAACAGATACTCTGGAAACACCATATATTTT
- TRBJ2-3 - TRBV19 15 CASSIGTASTDTQYF TGTGCCAGTAGTATAGGTACAGCGAGCACAGATACGCAGTATTTT
- TRBJ1-4 - TRBV6-6 12 CASSSTNEKLFF TGTGCCAGCAGTTCAACTAATGAAAAACTGTTTTTT
- TRBJ2-6 - TRBV28 16 CASSNRLRMGANVLTF TGTGCCAGCAGTAACAGGCTAAGAATGGGGGCCAACGTCCTGACTTTC